These 32 T cell receptor beta chains came from one sample sequenced in a study of T cell responses to AZD1222 COVID-19 vaccine. The protocol was immunoSEQ multiplex PCR, while the TCRdb copy is restricted to in-frame clones and leaves out a portion. This sample has 95,000 to 150,000 clones, with 75% to 95% found just once. The sample here was peripheral blood, taken 28 days after the second dose of the MenACWY control vaccine. These receptors were obtained from an adult who received the MenACWY meningococcal vaccine as a control.

V is TRBV10-3 and J is TRBJ2-7; possible D gene TRBD2, 7 bases. Trimming shortened V by 4 bases and J by 1 base, and 23 bases separated the two germline ends. Germline V gene data show CDR1 as ENHRY and CDR2 as SYGVKD. This CDR3 is 18 amino acids long. CDR3 sequence reads: CAISGEAVGGRTSYEQYF. In DNA form, the CDR3 reads TGTGCCATCAGTGGGGAAGCGGTGGGGGGGCGAACGTCCTACGAGCAGTACTTC.

V usage is TRBV4-3 and J usage is TRBJ2-1, with 9 bases identical to TRBD2. Looked up from germline, CDR1 is LGHNA and CDR2 is YSLEER. Trimming took 1 base from V and 2 from J; bases not matched to a gene: 6. The CDR3 contains 17 residues. CDR3 sequence (DNA): TGCGCCAGCAGCCAAGGCTTGCGGGGGGGCACCTACAATGAGCAGTTCTTC. It codes for CASSQGLRGGTYNEQFF.

This chain links TRBV19 with TRBJ2-5; 7 bases are a match to TRBD1. Germline V lookup: CDR1 LNHDA, CDR2 SQIVND (reference sequence). Trimming removed 9 bases from V and 4 bases from J; junction bases left unmatched: 17. The CDR3 is 16 residues long. Here the CDR3 reads CASLSNPGTARETQYF. CDR3 sequence (DNA): TGTGCCAGCCTCAGTAACCCCGGGACAGCCCGAGAGACCCAGTACTTC.

V usage is TRBV19 and J usage is TRBJ1-6; D is unresolved. Germline V CDR1 and CDR2: LNHDA, SQIVND (reference sequence). The V and J ends lost 4 bases and 8 bases respectively, with 12 bases between them. The CDR3 length is 14 residues. CDR3 protein: CASSNPQLDSPLHF. In nucleotides, the CDR3 is TGTGCCAGTAGTAACCCCCAGTTGGATTCACCCCTCCACTTT.

J is TRBJ2-1 and V is TRBV30; D possibly corresponds to TRBD2 (6 bases). Looked up from germline, CDR1 is GTSNPN and CDR2 is SVGIG (reference sequence). CDR3 size: 17 residues. Trimming cost V 2 bases and J 7 bases, with 24 bases left between them. The CDR3 is CAWSHAPPAGLMNEQFF. The CDR3 DNA follows: TGTGCCTGGAGTCATGCCCCCCCCGCGGGACTTATGAATGAGCAGTTCTTC.

The J gene is TRBJ1-6, the V gene TRBV6-4; TRBD1 is a possible D gene (5 bases). The CDR3 is 14 residues long. V gave up 2 bases and J gave up 5 bases, with 7 bases separating them. From germline, CDR1 is MRHNA and CDR2 SNTAGT. The CDR3 is CASSDRGDNSPLHF. DNA for the CDR3: TGTGCCAGCAGTGACAGGGGAGATAATTCACCCCTCCACTTT.

The rearrangement joins TRBV11-2 to TRBJ1-1, with 9 bases that match TRBD1. Trimming removed 3 bases from V and 4 bases from J; junction bases left unmatched: 6. Per the germline V gene, CDR1 is SGHAT and CDR2 is FQNNGV. The CDR3 length is 15 residues. CDR3 coding DNA: TGTGCCAGCAGCTTTATGTACAGGGGGCGCACTGAAGCTTTCTTT. Translated, it gives CASSFMYRGRTEAFF.

V is TRBV28 and J is TRBJ1-3; 7 positions match TRBD1. This CDR3 is 14 amino acids long. J lost 4 bases, V lost 5 bases, and 5 bases had no gene match. Germline V CDR1 and CDR2: MDHEN, SYDVKM. DNA for the CDR3: TGTGCCAGCAGTACCCGACAGGGAGGAAACACCATATATTTT. Translation gives CASSTRQGGNTIYF.

This rearrangement joins TRBV7-9 to TRBJ2-1; 13 bases match TRBD2. The germline CDR1 and CDR2 sequences are SEHNR and FQNEAQ (reference sequence). V shed 5 bases and J 8 bases; nucleotides not matched to a gene: 6. The CDR3 contains 15 residues. The CDR3 protein is CASSGTSGRGDEQFF. CDR3 DNA: TGTGCCAGCAGCGGAACTAGCGGGAGGGGTGATGAGCAGTTCTTC. Filled out from reference TRBV7-9 and TRBJ2-1, the complete variable domain reads DTGVSQNPRHKITKRGQNVTFRCDPISEHNRLYWYRQTLGQGPEFLTYFQNEAQLEKSRLLSDRFSAERPKGSFSTLEIQRTEQGDSAMYLCASSGTSGRGDEQFFGPGTRLTVL.

The chain has TRBV19 and TRBJ2-2; 13 bases match TRBD2. This CDR3 has 16 amino acids. Trimming at V came to 5 bases and at J to 4 bases, leaving 4 bases not matched to a gene. Germline V lookup: CDR1 LNHDA, CDR2 SQIVND (reference sequence). This CDR3 reads CASSVRTSGGTGELFF. CDR3 nucleotide sequence: TGTGCCAGTAGTGTTAGGACTAGCGGGGGCACCGGGGAGCTGTTTTTT.

The chain uses TRBV11-2 and TRBJ2-7; 10 bases agree with TRBD2. With 5 bases clipped from V and 2 bases from J, the junction kept 9 bases outside the gene matches. The germline V gene encodes CDR1 SGHAT and CDR2 FQNNGV. The CDR3 totals 16 residues. The CDR3 nucleotides read TGTGCCAGCAGCGATACCGGGACTAGCGCGCCCTACGAGCAGTACGTC. Protein sequence: CASSDTGTSAPYEQYV.

This rearrangement joins TRBV6-1 to TRBJ2-1; 9 positions agree with TRBD2. This CDR3 is 15 amino acids long. V dropped 4 bases and J dropped 0; count of bases not matched to a gene: 1. The V gene's germline CDR1 is MNHNS and CDR2 SASEGT. The CDR3 nucleotides read TGTGCCAGCAGTGTAGCGGGAGCCTCCTACAATGAGCAGTTCTTC. It yields the protein CASSVAGASYNEQFF.

This rearrangement joins TRBV3-1 (or the pseudogene TRBV3-2) to TRBJ2-3; 12 bases map to TRBD2. The germline gives CDR1 LGHDT, CDR2 YNNKEL (reference sequence). The V and J ends lost 6 bases and 3 bases, in that order; junction bases with no gene match: 4. The CDR3 spans 15 residues. For the CDR3, the DNA is TGTGCCAGCAGACAACTAGCGGGGGGAACAGATACGCAGTATTTT. It translates to CASRQLAGGTDTQYF.

The chain has TRBV19 and TRBJ1-6, with TRBD1 matching 7 bases. From germline, CDR1 is LNHDA and CDR2 SQIVND (reference sequence). CDR3 length: 14 amino acids. V trimming: 2 bases; J trimming: 9 bases; junction bases outside the gene matches: 4. The CDR3: CASSIQGDFSPLHF. In nucleotides, the CDR3 is TGTGCCAGTAGTATACAGGGGGATTTTTCACCCCTCCACTTT.

The CDR3 region is CASSYQGGAYNSPLHF. CDR3 DNA: TGTGCCAGCAGTTACCAAGGGGGCGCCTATAATTCACCCCTCCACTTT. This chain connects TRBV6-5 to TRBJ1-6; 7 nucleotides match TRBD1. The CDR3 has 16 residues. Germline lookup yields CDR1 MNHEY and CDR2 SVGAGI. Trimming took 2 bases from V and 2 from J; bases not matched to a gene: 3.

The chain has TRBV18 and TRBJ1-2; TRBD1 matches 10 bases. The germline gives CDR1 KGHSH, CDR2 LQKENI. Trimming removed 0 bases from V and 3 bases from J; junction bases left unmatched: 10. CDR3 size: 18 residues. DNA for the CDR3: TGTGCCAGCTCACCACCGGCCACCGGGACAGGGGTACACTATGGCTACACCTTC. This codes for CASSPPATGTGVHYGYTF.

This chain joins TRBV5-1 and TRBJ2-5, with TRBD2 identical over 10 bases. CDR3 length: 16 amino acids. The ends lost 0 bases at V and 3 bases at J; junction bases unmatched: 5. The germline V gene encodes CDR1 SGHRS and CDR2 YFSETQ. The CDR3: CASSLAGLADEETQYF. CDR3 coding DNA: TGCGCCAGCAGCTTGGCAGGACTAGCGGATGAAGAGACCCAGTACTTC.

The rearrangement joins TRBV3-1 (or the pseudogene TRBV3-2) to TRBJ1-4, with 7 positions matching TRBD1. V shed 6 bases and J 4 bases; nucleotides not matched to a gene: 8. The CDR3 length is 15 residues. Germline loops: CDR1 LGHDT, CDR2 YNNKEL (reference sequence). CDR3 DNA sequence: TGTGCCAGCAGATCCGGGACAGTGAGTAATGAAAAACTGTTTTTT. Amino acids: CASRSGTVSNEKLFF.

The chain has TRBV27 and TRBJ2-7; tentative D call: TRBD2 (6 bases). The CDR3 extends over 13 amino acids. The ends were cut back, 6 bases at V and 12 bases at J, with 21 bases in the middle. Germline CDR1 reads MNHEY; CDR2 reads SMNVEV (reference sequence). The CDR3 DNA sequence: TGTGCCAGCAGCTACGGCGCGGGGTCTCTGCGGTACGTC. This encodes CASSYGAGSLRYV.

J is TRBJ2-7 and V is TRBV11-3; D is perhaps TRBD1 or TRBD2 (5 bases each). The V end lost 6 bases, the J end lost 5 bases, and 14 bases lay between the germline ends. CDR1 SGHNT and CDR2 YENEEA come from the germline V gene. The CDR3 is 13 residues long. CDR3 DNA sequence: TGTGCCAGCAGTCCCGGGACGAACAACGAGCAGTACTTC. Its protein product is CASSPGTNNEQYF. Drawing the rest from reference TRBV11-3 and TRBJ2-7, the complete variable domain is EAGVVQSPRYKIIEKKQPVAFWCNPISGHNTLYWYLQNLGQGPELLIRYENEEAVDDSQLPKDRFSAERLKGVDSTLKIQPAELGDSAVYLCASSPGTNNEQYFGPGTRLTVT.

The rearrangement joins TRBV15 to TRBJ1-6; 10 positions agree with TRBD1. With V trimmed by 1 base and J by 6 bases, 3 bases remained unmatched. This CDR3 contains 16 residues. The V gene's germline CDR1 is LNHNV and CDR2 YYDKDF (reference sequence). The CDR3 is CATSRGRDRGNSPLHF. DNA of the CDR3: TGTGCCACCAGCAGAGGCCGGGACAGGGGTAATTCACCCCTCCACTTT.

V usage is TRBV5-1 and J usage is TRBJ1-4, with 8 bases aligning to TRBD1. J lost 8 bases, V lost 2 bases, and 5 bases had no gene match. This CDR3 is 14 amino acids long. The germline gives CDR1 SGHRS, CDR2 YFSETQ. CDR3 sequence reads: CASSLWTGKEKLFF. The DNA for the CDR3 is TGCGCCAGCAGCTTATGGACAGGGAAGGAAAAACTGTTTTTT.

The chain uses TRBV7-6 and TRBJ2-1, with 11 positions matching TRBD2. Germline V gives CDR1 SGHVS, CDR2 FNYEAQ. The CDR3 sequence is 18 residues long. V gave up 5 bases and J gave up 6 bases; unmatched junction bases: 15. The CDR3 DNA is TGTGCCAGCAGCCTAGACTCCGCTATAGCGGGGGGGTTCAATGAGCAGTTCTTC. Translation: CASSLDSAIAGGFNEQFF.

This chain connects TRBV2 to TRBJ1-1, with a possible D match to TRBD1 (5 bases). With 6 bases removed from V and 6 bases from J, the gap between germline ends came to 11 bases. CDR1 SNHLY and CDR2 FYNNEI come from the germline V gene. The CDR3 spans 12 residues. This chain's CDR3 is CASSRQTPEAFF. The CDR3 DNA follows: TGTGCCAGCAGCCGACAGACCCCTGAAGCTTTCTTT.

The rearrangement links TRBV5-1 to TRBJ1-5; TRBD1 matches at 8 bases. This CDR3 is built from 15 residues. J lost 6 bases, V lost 0 bases, and 5 bases had no gene match. Germline V gene data show CDR1 as SGHRS and CDR2 as YFSETQ. CDR3 in amino acids: CASSLAGGDGQPQHF. The CDR3 bases are TGCGCCAGCAGCTTGGCAGGGGGCGACGGTCAGCCCCAGCATTTT.

Only one count was recorded for this clone. J is TRBJ1-2 and V is TRBV2; D remains unclear. The CDR3 is 13 residues long. Germline lookup yields CDR1 SNHLY and CDR2 FYNNEI. V lost 5 bases and J lost 5, with 12 bases in between. The CDR3 nucleotides read TGTGCCAGCAGTCCACGGTCTGGGTATGGCTACACCTTC. It specifies CASSPRSGYGYTF.

The chain uses TRBV28 and TRBJ1-2; 7 bases map to TRBD1. V shed 2 bases, J shed 8 bases, and the junction held 5 bases outside the gene matches. This CDR3 comprises 13 residues. Germline V gene sequence: CDR1 MDHEN, CDR2 SYDVKM. CDR3 DNA: TGTGCCAGCAGTTTAGGGCAGGGGGGCGGCTACACCTTC. Its protein is CASSLGQGGGYTF.

The chain joins TRBV24-1 to TRBJ2-2; 8 nucleotides line up with TRBD1. The ends lost 0 bases at V and 6 bases at J; junction bases unmatched: 5. Germline CDR1 reads KGHDR; CDR2 reads SFDVKD. The CDR3 contains 16 residues. In DNA, the CDR3 is TGTGCCACCAGTGATTTGCGGCAGGGGGCGGCCGGGGAGCTGTTTTTT. Translated, it gives CATSDLRQGAAGELFF.

The rearrangement joins TRBV5-8 to TRBJ1-5; D remains unclear. This CDR3 has 13 residues. The germline V gene has CDR1 SGHTS and CDR2 YDEGEE. Trimming left V 0 bases short and J 9 bases short, with 10 bases between. This CDR3 reads CASSLVGSRPQHF. The CDR3 bases are TGTGCCAGCAGCTTGGTGGGGTCTCGGCCCCAGCATTTT.

With regard to this clone: At one boundary the junction diverges from the germline segment, which might be a read error. The V call is TRBV15, the J call TRBJ2-4; possible D gene TRBD1, 6 bases. The CDR3 runs to 15 residues. Germline CDR1 is LNHNV and CDR2 is YYDKDF (reference sequence). This CDR3 reads CATSRDRRATGPGSF. CDR3 coding DNA: TGTGCCACCAGCAGAGACCGCAGAGCGACAGGCCCAGGGTCCTTC.

V gene TRBV6-5 combines with J gene TRBJ1-1; tentatively, D is TRBD1 (5 bases). V was pared by 7 bases and J by 0 bases, with 15 bases between. CDR1 and CDR2 from the germline V gene are MNHEY and SVGAGI. The CDR3 has 15 amino acids. This CDR3 reads CASTLRGGLNTEAFF. The CDR3 DNA reads TGTGCCAGCACTCTCCGGGGCGGATTGAACACTGAAGCTTTCTTT.

The V and J genes are TRBV6-1 and TRBJ2-1, with a possible D match to TRBD1 (5 bases). The germline V gene has CDR1 MNHNS and CDR2 SASEGT. This CDR3 is built from 16 residues. Trimming took 2 bases from V and 0 from J, leaving 11 bases between them. CDR3 amino acids: CASSEWGRASYNEQFF. As DNA, the CDR3 is TGTGCCAGCAGTGAATGGGGCAGGGCCTCCTACAATGAGCAGTTCTTC.